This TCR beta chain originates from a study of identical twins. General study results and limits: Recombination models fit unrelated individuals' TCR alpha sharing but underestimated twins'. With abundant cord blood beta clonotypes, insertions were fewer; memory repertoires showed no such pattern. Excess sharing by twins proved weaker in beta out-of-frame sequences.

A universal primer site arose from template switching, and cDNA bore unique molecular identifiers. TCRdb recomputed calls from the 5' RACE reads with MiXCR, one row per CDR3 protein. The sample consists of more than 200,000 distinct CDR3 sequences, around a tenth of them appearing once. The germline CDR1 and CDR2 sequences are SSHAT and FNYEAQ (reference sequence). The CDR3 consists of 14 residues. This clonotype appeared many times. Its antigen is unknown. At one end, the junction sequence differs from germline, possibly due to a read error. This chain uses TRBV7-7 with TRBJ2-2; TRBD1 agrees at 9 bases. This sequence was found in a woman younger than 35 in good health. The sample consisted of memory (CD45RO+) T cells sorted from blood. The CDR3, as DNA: TGTGCTAGCAGCTCGGGACAGGGAAGCGGGGAGCTGTTTTTT. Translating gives CASSSGQGSGELFF.